The 21 T cell receptor beta chains listed next were all sequenced from one sample in a study of T cell responses to AZD1222 COVID-19 vaccine. This table comes from immunoSEQ multiplex PCR, and its TCRdb copy is limited to in-frame clones, with some not included. The sample includes roughly 200,000 clones, 93% seen only once; the top ten take more than 0.8%. Specimen: peripheral blood, collected on day 0 of MenACWY control vaccination. The origin of the receptors is an adult in good health.

The CDR3 loop reads CASSPDRDHQPQHF. The CDR3 DNA reads as TGTGCCAGCAGCCCCGACAGGGACCATCAGCCCCAGCATTTT. V usage is TRBV11-2 and J usage is TRBJ1-5; 7 bases map to TRBD1. The CDR3 extends over 14 amino acids. Germline CDR1 and CDR2: SGHAT and FQNNGV. J gave up 5 bases and V 5 bases, and 6 bases lay outside the gene matches.

J is TRBJ2-3 and V is TRBV28; 9 bases agree with TRBD2. The germline V gene encodes CDR1 MDHEN and CDR2 SYDVKM. J was trimmed by 4 bases and V by 5 bases; bases with no gene match: 7. CDR3 size: 15 residues. CDR3 sequence reads: CASSHLAGQADTQYF. CDR3 nucleotide sequence: TGTGCCAGCAGTCACCTAGCGGGGCAAGCAGATACGCAGTATTTT.

This clone was seen just once. The V gene is TRBV27, the J gene TRBJ1-2; the D gene is possibly TRBD1 (6 bases). The ends were cut back, 8 bases at V and 2 bases at J, with 15 bases in the middle. Germline V lookup: CDR1 MNHEY, CDR2 SMNVEV (reference sequence). The CDR3 totals 14 residues. The CDR3 is CASGPRGQNYGYTF. DNA of the CDR3: TGTGCCAGCGGGCCGCGGGGGCAGAACTATGGCTACACCTTC.

This sequence joins TRBV18 and TRBJ1-1; D is unresolved. Trimming pared 1 base from V and 2 bases from J, leaving 8 bases between. Germline CDR1 and CDR2: KGHSH and LQKENI. This CDR3 is 14 amino acids long. CDR3 nucleotide sequence: TGTGCCAGCTCACCACAGAGGGAAAACACTGAAGCTTTCTTT. Protein sequence: CASSPQRENTEAFF.

In nucleotides, the CDR3 is TGTGCCAGCAGTCCACACCCCATAAGACAGGAGAATGGCTACACCTTC. It specifies CASSPHPIRQENGYTF. The V and J genes are TRBV27 and TRBJ1-2; weak D call: TRBD1 (6 bases). The CDR3 totals 16 residues. Trimming stripped 5 bases from V and 6 bases from J, with 22 bases between. Germline V gene data show CDR1 as MNHEY and CDR2 as SMNVEV (reference sequence).

J is TRBJ2-1 and V is TRBV6-2 or TRBV6-3, with TRBD2 identical over 12 bases. There are 13 residues in the CDR3. Trimming cost V 4 bases and J 16 bases; bases outside gene matches: 8. Germline V CDR1 and CDR2: MNHEY, SVGEGT. For the CDR3, the DNA is TGTGCCAGCAGTTCCAGGACTAGCGGGGTTTACTTCTTC. Encoded protein: CASSSRTSGVYFF.

Remarks on this clone: This sample includes further DNA sequences coding for the same CDR3. V is TRBV6-5 and J is TRBJ1-1; TRBD1 might be the D (5 bases). V was shortened by 2 bases and J by 0 bases, with 7 bases between the two germline ends. From germline, CDR1 is MNHEY and CDR2 SVGAGI. CDR3 length: 14 amino acids. The CDR3 loop is CASSYGQLNTEAFF. The CDR3 DNA follows: TGTGCCAGCAGTTACGGACAATTGAACACTGAAGCTTTCTTT.

This clone is a singleton in its sample. The V call is TRBV7-9, the J call TRBJ1-4; 7 bases match TRBD1. V was clipped by 6 bases and J by 8 bases; unmatched bases: 12. This CDR3 contains 15 residues. Germline V gene sequence: CDR1 SEHNR, CDR2 FQNEAQ (reference sequence). The CDR3 spells CASSTGQLNREKLFF. DNA for the CDR3: TGTGCCAGCAGTACGGGACAGTTGAATAGAGAAAAACTGTTTTTT.

The chain recombines TRBV5-1 with TRBJ2-1; D is unclear. In germline, CDR1 is SGHRS, CDR2 YFSETQ. V shed 0 bases and J shed 8 bases, with 33 bases lying between them. The CDR3 has 21 amino acids. CDR3 DNA sequence: TGCGCCAGCAGCTTGGCGTTGGCGCTTTACGTTTTGGGGTACGAACTTGATGAGCAGTTCTTC. It yields the protein CASSLALALYVLGYELDEQFF.

V gene TRBV7-2 combines with J gene TRBJ1-2; D might be TRBD1 (5 bases). Trimming cost V 5 bases and J 7 bases, with 17 bases left between them. The CDR3 has 14 amino acids. Looked up from germline, CDR1 is SGHTA and CDR2 is FQGNSA. The CDR3 DNA reads TGTGCCAGCAGCCCCCCCGGGGCTATTGGTGGCTACACCTTC. Amino acid sequence: CASSPPGAIGGYTF.

The chain employs TRBV3-1 (or the pseudogene TRBV3-2) and TRBJ1-3, with D unclear. The germline gives CDR1 LGHDT, CDR2 YNNKEL (reference sequence). The CDR3 extends over 17 amino acids. Trimming shortened V by 0 bases and J by 0 bases, and 12 bases separated the two germline ends. CDR3 residues: CASSQEPPTSSGNTIYF. DNA for the CDR3: TGTGCCAGCAGCCAAGAACCGCCGACAAGCTCTGGAAACACCATATATTTT.

CDR3 nucleotide sequence: TGTGCCAGCAGTCAAACAGGGTTAAGCAATCAGCCCCAGCATTTT. This codes for CASSQTGLSNQPQHF. The rearrangement joins TRBV7-9 to TRBJ1-5; tentatively, D is TRBD1 (6 bases). The CDR3 contains 15 residues. V was shortened by 6 bases and J by 1 base, with 13 bases between the two germline ends. CDR1 SEHNR and CDR2 FQNEAQ come from the germline V gene (reference sequence).

This clone was seen once. The V and J genes are TRBV5-1 and TRBJ1-1; D is undetermined. The CDR3 consists of 13 residues. V was clipped by 4 bases and J by 4 bases, with 11 bases between them. Germline V CDR1 and CDR2: SGHRS, YFSETQ. CDR3 in amino acids: CASSLRVGTEAFF. The CDR3 DNA reads as TGCGCCAGCAGCCTTAGGGTTGGCACTGAAGCTTTCTTT.

The chain employs TRBV5-1 and TRBJ1-6; D ambiguous. Germline-derived CDR1 and CDR2 are SGHRS and YFSETQ. The CDR3 is 16 residues long. Trimming removed 0 bases at V and 7 bases at J, with 14 bases between. CDR3 sequence reads: CASSLDVLGKNSPLHF. CDR3 sequence (DNA): TGCGCCAGCAGCTTGGACGTGCTGGGCAAAAATTCACCCCTCCACTTT.

The J gene is TRBJ1-1, the V gene TRBV28, with D tentatively TRBD1 (5 bases). V lost 3 bases and J 1 base, leaving 12 bases between the germline ends. CDR3 length: 15 amino acids. Germline V gene sequence: CDR1 MDHEN, CDR2 SYDVKM. CDR3 sequence (DNA): TGTGCCAGCAGTTTGTCCACAAGGGGGAACACTGAAGCTTTCTTT. This translates into CASSLSTRGNTEAFF.

J is TRBJ1-3 and V is TRBV7-3; D ambiguous. Germline lookup yields CDR1 SGHTA and CDR2 FQGTGA. CDR3 size: 16 residues. With 0 bases removed from V and 0 bases from J, the gap between germline ends came to 9 bases. The CDR3 bases are TGTGCCAGCAGCTTAACCGGACTGACCTCTGGAAACACCATATATTTT. Residues: CASSLTGLTSGNTIYF.

In this sample, this clone turned up once. The chain is built from TRBV7-6 and TRBJ1-3; 7 bases line up with TRBD1. The CDR3 loop spans 16 amino acids. V gave up 5 bases and J gave up 2 bases; unmatched junction bases: 9. The germline CDR1 and CDR2 sequences are SGHVS and FNYEAQ. The CDR3 reads CASSRNPGTAGNTIYF. The CDR3 nucleotides read TGTGCCAGCAGCCGAAACCCGGGGACAGCTGGAAACACCATATATTTT.

The V and J genes are TRBV6-6 and TRBJ1-2; possible D gene TRBD1, 6 bases. V was clipped by 4 bases and J by 4 bases, with 16 bases between them. Germline V lookup: CDR1 MNHNY, CDR2 SVGAGI (reference sequence). This CDR3 contains 15 residues. As DNA, the CDR3 is TGTGCCAGCAGTTTGGGACATTCGCAGGGCTATGGCTACACCTTC. This codes for CASSLGHSQGYGYTF.

This chain links TRBV30 with TRBJ1-3, with 8 bases aligning to TRBD1. Per the germline V gene, CDR1 is GTSNPN and CDR2 is SVGIG (reference sequence). The CDR3 has 14 residues. The J segment lost 2 bases and the V segment lost 3 bases, leaving 3 bases of the junction unmatched. The DNA of the CDR3 is TGTGCCTGGAGCGGGGACAGGACTGGAAACACCATATATTTT. Its protein product is CAWSGDRTGNTIYF.

The J gene is TRBJ1-6, the V gene TRBV11-2, with no clear D. CDR3 size: 15 residues. V was clipped by 5 bases and J by 7 bases, with 15 bases between them. Germline V gene sequence: CDR1 SGHAT, CDR2 FQNNGV. The CDR3 DNA reads as TGTGCCAGCAGCCCGGTTCGGGCCGCAAATTCACCCCTCCACTTT. Protein product: CASSPVRAANSPLHF.

The rearrangement uses TRBV6-5 and TRBJ1-2; no clear D. Germline loops: CDR1 MNHEY, CDR2 SVGAGI. The ends were cut back, 6 bases at V and 4 bases at J, with 18 bases in the middle. This CDR3 is 15 amino acids long. The CDR3: CASRLYTGRVYGYTF. The CDR3 bases are TGTGCCAGCAGACTTTATACGGGGAGGGTCTATGGCTACACCTTC.